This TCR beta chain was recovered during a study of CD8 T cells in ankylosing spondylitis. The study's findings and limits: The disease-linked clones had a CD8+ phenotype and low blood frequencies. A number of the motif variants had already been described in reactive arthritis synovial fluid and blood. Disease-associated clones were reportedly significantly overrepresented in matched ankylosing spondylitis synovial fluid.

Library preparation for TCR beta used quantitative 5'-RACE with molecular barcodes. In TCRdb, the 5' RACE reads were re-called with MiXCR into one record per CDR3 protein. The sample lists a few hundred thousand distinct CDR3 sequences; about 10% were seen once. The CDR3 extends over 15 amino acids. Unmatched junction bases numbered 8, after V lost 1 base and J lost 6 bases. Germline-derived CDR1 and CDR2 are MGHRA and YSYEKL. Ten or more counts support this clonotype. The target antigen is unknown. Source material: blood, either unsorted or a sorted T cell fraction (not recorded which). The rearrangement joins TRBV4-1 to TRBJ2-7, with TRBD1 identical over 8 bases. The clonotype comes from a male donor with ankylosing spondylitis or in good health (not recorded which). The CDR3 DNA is TGCGCCAGCAGCCAAGTTAGTCAGGGGGCGGTCGAGCAGTACTTC. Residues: CASSQVSQGAVEQYF.